The subject of this entry is one T cell receptor (beta chain). Its cognate antigen is unknown. The ends were cut back, 1 base at V and 10 bases at J, with 16 bases in the middle. Per the germline V gene, CDR1 is GTSNPN and CDR2 is SVGIG (reference sequence). This CDR3 contains 14 residues. Ophthalmopathic donors had moderate-to-severe activity, CAS ≥3 and NOSPECS ≥4, with disease that had lasted under 3 months. These data come from a study of Graves' ophthalmopathy and Graves' hyperthyroidism. Overall study findings and caveats: The model reached around 70% sensitivity and 72.22% specificity for predicting ophthalmopathy progression.

CDR3 regions of TCR beta were amplified from RNA transcripts. Second-round multiplex PCR followed a first-round RT-PCR using HTBI primers. From the multiplex PCR reads, TCRdb called clonotypes with MiXCR, one entry per CDR3 protein. The data show about 160,000 distinct CDR3 sequences, less than 45% seen once. Sample: peripheral blood. This TCR derives from a middle-aged woman with Graves' ophthalmopathy. The V and J genes are TRBV30 and TRBJ2-2; unclear D gene. The CDR3: CAWSASSNWVELFF. CDR3 nucleotides: TGTGCCTGGAGTGCCTCCTCGAATTGGGTGGAGCTGTTTTTT.